This T cell receptor beta chain is from a study of shared clonotypes between healthy human individuals. Study conclusions and caveats: Read depth was anticipated to influence clonotype sharing among donors.

The CDR3 loop spans 11 amino acids. The table came from immunoSEQ multiplex PCR; TCRdb's copy has only in-frame clones and leaves some out. The profile shows approximately 1,500,000 clones, under 99% of them singletons. Concerning this clone itself: Its antigen is undetermined.

Every contributor of samples was a Caucasian grown-up residing in Nashville, Tennessee. The source of this sequence is a man aged 30-40 years in good health. J is TRBJ2-7 and V is TRBV12-2; TRBD1 is the table's D call and was not checked against the DNA. TRBV12-2 is a recognized pseudogene. Sequencing was carried out using naive CD4+ T cells sorted from blood. Subset noted: CD45RA+ positively selected. CDR3 sequence (DNA): TGTGCAAGTCGTCATCCCTACGAGCAGTACTTC. Translating gives CASRHPYEQYF.